What follows are 22 T cell receptor beta chains derived from one specimen sequenced in a study of T cell responses to AZD1222 COVID-19 vaccine. Assay used: immunoSEQ multiplex PCR; TCRdb lists only in-frame clones, some missing. The table lists about 63,000 clones, less than 90% of them singletons. The specimen was peripheral blood, collected on day 0 of AZD1222 vaccination. The receptors come from an adult in good health.

V and J are TRBV12-5 and TRBJ2-2; TRBD1 might be the D (6 bases). The CDR3 length is 16 residues. V was clipped by 3 bases and J by 4 bases, with 15 bases between them. Looked up from germline, CDR1 is LGHNT and CDR2 is FRNRAP. DNA for the CDR3: TGTGCTAGTGGTTTAGGCCAACAGGGTACCACCGGGGAGCTGTTTTTT. Residues: CASGLGQQGTTGELFF.

The chain joins TRBV2 to TRBJ1-4; 8 nucleotides match TRBD1. The J segment lost 8 bases and the V segment lost 7 bases, leaving 9 bases of the junction unmatched. The CDR3 length is 14 residues. CDR1 and CDR2 (germline): SNHLY, FYNNEI. The CDR3 bases are TGTGCCAGCATTCCCAGGGGGCGTGAGGAAAAACTGTTTTTT. Residues: CASIPRGREEKLFF. Full variable domain (missing parts from reference TRBV2 and TRBJ1-4): EPEVTQTPSHQVTQMGQEVILRCVPISNHLYFYWYRQILGQKVEFLVSFYNNEISEKSEIFDDQFSVERPDGSNFTLKIRSTKLEDSAMYFCASIPRGREEKLFFGSGTQLSVL.

This chain connects TRBV6-5 to TRBJ1-5; D possibly corresponds to TRBD1 (5 bases). Looked up from germline, CDR1 is MNHEY and CDR2 is SVGAGI. V lost 8 bases and J lost 7, with 12 bases in between. The CDR3 loop spans 12 amino acids. In nucleotides, the CDR3 is TGTGCCAGCGGGGCAGGGTGGCAGCCCCAGCATTTT. Residues: CASGAGWQPQHF.

J is TRBJ2-3 and V is TRBV6-5, with D maybe TRBD1 (6 bases). The CDR3 length is 16 residues. Per the germline V gene, CDR1 is MNHEY and CDR2 is SVGAGI. V was cut by 0 bases and J by 3 bases, with 13 bases left in between. The CDR3 sequence is CASSYSSPGVTDTQYF. The CDR3 DNA follows: TGTGCCAGCAGTTACTCGTCGCCAGGGGTAACAGATACGCAGTATTTT.

The chain combines TRBV9 with TRBJ2-2, with D perhaps matching TRBD2 (5 bases). The V end was cut by 2 bases, the J end by 6 bases, with 8 bases between. The CDR3 has 13 amino acids. Germline CDR1 SGDLS, CDR2 YYNGEE. The chain's CDR3 is CASSVGVPGELFF. Written as DNA, the CDR3 is TGTGCCAGCAGCGTCGGGGTTCCCGGGGAGCTGTTTTTT.

The chain combines TRBV28 with TRBJ1-5; D is possibly TRBD1 (6 bases). Germline V gene sequence: CDR1 MDHEN, CDR2 SYDVKM. This CDR3 is built from 13 residues. The V end was cut by 6 bases, the J end by 6 bases, with 12 bases between. CDR3 sequence reads: CASSRGGGQPQHF. The CDR3 DNA is TGTGCCAGCAGCAGGGGAGGAGGTCAGCCCCAGCATTTT. The full variable domain, its missing parts supplied by reference TRBV28 and TRBJ1-5, is DVKVTQSSRYLVKRTGEKVFLECVQDMDHENMFWYRQDPGLGLRLIYFSYDVKMKEKGDIPEGYSVSREKKERFSLILESASTNQTSMYLCASSRGGGQPQHFGDGTRLSIL.

The chain combines TRBV7-2 with TRBJ2-1; no definite D call. The germline V gene encodes CDR1 SGHTA and CDR2 FQGNSA. Trimming took 1 base from V and 3 from J, leaving 1 base between them. The CDR3 is 12 residues long. The CDR3 here is CASSLDYNEQFF. The CDR3 DNA reads as TGTGCCAGCAGCTTAGACTACAATGAGCAGTTCTTC.

The J gene is TRBJ1-5, the V gene TRBV15, with 9 positions matching TRBD1. CDR1 LNHNV and CDR2 YYDKDF come from the germline V gene (reference sequence). The CDR3 covers 17 residues. V was pared by 3 bases and J by 3 bases, with 9 bases of the junction left unmatched. The CDR3 DNA follows: TGTGCCACCAGCAGCAAGTTACAGGGGGCGGCCAATCAGCCCCAGCATTTT. Translated: CATSSKLQGAANQPQHF.

The chain joins TRBV5-1 to TRBJ1-5; D unclear. Germline assignment: CDR1 SGHRS and CDR2 YFSETQ. V lost 2 bases, J lost 3 bases, and 9 bases lay in between. The CDR3 has 14 amino acids. The CDR3 loop reads CASSFEGPNQPQHF. The CDR3 DNA reads TGCGCCAGCAGCTTCGAGGGCCCCAATCAGCCCCAGCATTTT.

The chain has TRBV9 and TRBJ1-1; D possibly corresponds to TRBD1 (5 bases). Per the germline V gene, CDR1 is SGDLS and CDR2 is YYNGEE. With 4 bases removed from V and 4 bases from J, the gap between germline ends came to 14 bases. The CDR3 has 14 residues. CDR3 loop: CASSSRDLTTEAFF. The DNA for the CDR3 is TGTGCCAGCAGCTCCAGGGATCTTACCACTGAAGCTTTCTTT. The whole variable domain, filled in from reference TRBV9 and TRBJ1-1, reads DSGVTQTPKHLITATGQRVTLRCSPRSGDLSVYWYQQSLDQGLQFLIQYYNGEERAKGNILERFSAQQFPDLHSELNLSSLELGDSALYFCASSSRDLTTEAFFGQGTRLTVV.

This sequence joins TRBV16 and TRBJ2-2; D possibly corresponds to TRBD1 (5 bases). Germline CDR1 is KGHSY and CDR2 is FQNENV. The CDR3 spans 17 residues. The germline V and J ends were trimmed by 2 bases and 0 bases, with 13 bases remaining between them. CDR3 DNA: TGTGCCAGCAGCCAAAAGACAGTTTTCGCGAACACCGGGGAGCTGTTTTTT. Amino acid sequence: CASSQKTVFANTGELFF. Filled out from reference TRBV16 and TRBJ2-2, the complete variable domain reads GEEVAQTPKHLVRGEGQKAKLYCAPIKGHSYVFWYQQVLKNEFKFLISFQNENVFDETGMPKERFSAKCLPNSPCSLEIQATKLEDSAVYFCASSQKTVFANTGELFFGEGSRLTVL.

V is TRBV6-6 and J is TRBJ2-1, with 8 bases fitting TRBD2. Germline-derived CDR1 and CDR2 are MNHNY and SVGAGI (reference sequence). CDR3 length: 15 amino acids. V was clipped by 2 bases and J by 5 bases; unmatched bases: 5. The CDR3 bases are TGTGCCAGCAGTTACACGGGGGGGACCAACAATGAGCAGTTCTTC. Translated: CASSYTGGTNNEQFF.

V is TRBV19 and J is TRBJ2-2; 9 bases align to TRBD2. V shed 5 bases, J shed 2 bases, and the junction held 9 bases outside the gene matches. The CDR3 length is 17 residues. Per germline, CDR1 LNHDA and CDR2 SQIVND (reference sequence). CDR3 sequence (DNA): TGTGCCAGTAGTTTGGGCCCGGGACTAGCAAACACCGGGGAGCTGTTTTTT. Protein: CASSLGPGLANTGELFF.

J is TRBJ2-1 and V is TRBV4-2, with 15 bases lining up with TRBD2. CDR1 is LGHNA and CDR2 is YNFKEQ in the germline V gene. J lost 0 bases, V lost 3 bases, and 6 bases had no gene match. The CDR3 covers 19 residues. CDR3 residues: CASSQGGLAGGLSYNEQFF. The CDR3 region has the DNA TGTGCCAGCAGCCAGGGCGGACTAGCGGGGGGGCTCTCCTACAATGAGCAGTTCTTC.

J is TRBJ1-1 and V is TRBV2; 8 bases match TRBD1. The CDR3 runs to 14 residues. Germline-derived CDR1 and CDR2 are SNHLY and FYNNEI. With 7 bases clipped from V and 4 bases from J, the junction kept 8 bases outside the gene matches. CDR3 bases: TGTGCCAGCACAGACAGGGGCAGTACCACTGAAGCTTTCTTT. This sequence encodes CASTDRGSTTEAFF. The full variable domain, in which reference TRBV2 and TRBJ1-1 provide the parts outside the CDR3, is EPEVTQTPSHQVTQMGQEVILRCVPISNHLYFYWYRQILGQKVEFLVSFYNNEISEKSEIFDDQFSVERPDGSNFTLKIRSTKLEDSAMYFCASTDRGSTTEAFFGQGTRLTVV.

This clone has a handful of counts. The chain joins TRBV6-5 to TRBJ1-5; a possible D gene is TRBD1 (6 bases). CDR3 length equals 14 residues. CDR1 and CDR2 (germline): MNHEY, SVGAGI. V dropped 6 bases and J dropped 4 bases, with 13 bases sitting between them. CDR3 region: CASSRGTTNQPQHF. The CDR3 DNA follows: TGTGCCAGCAGCCGCGGGACAACAAATCAGCCCCAGCATTTT.

This chain connects TRBV9 to TRBJ2-2; D uncertain. CDR1 is SGDLS, CDR2 YYNGEE, per germline. The CDR3 is made up of 15 amino acids. Deletions cut 1 base from V and 4 bases from J, with 11 bases between. The CDR3 reads CASSVSHPSTGELFF. The CDR3 region has the DNA TGTGCCAGCAGCGTAAGTCATCCGAGCACCGGGGAGCTGTTTTTT.

The gene calls are TRBV3-1 (or the pseudogene TRBV3-2) and TRBJ2-1; 15 nucleotides agree with TRBD2. Germline values: CDR1 LGHDT, CDR2 YNNKEL (reference sequence). V was clipped by 5 bases and J by 9 bases; unmatched bases: 5. The CDR3 spans 15 residues. The CDR3 DNA follows: TGTGCCAGCAGCGCCGGACTAGCGGGGGGGACTGAGCAGTTCTTC. The encoded protein is CASSAGLAGGTEQFF.

The chain couples TRBV19 to TRBJ2-2, with TRBD1 as a possible D gene (5 bases). The CDR3 runs to 15 residues. V shed 6 bases and J shed 4 bases, with 15 bases lying between them. Looked up from germline, CDR1 is LNHDA and CDR2 is SQIVND (reference sequence). For the CDR3, the DNA is TGTGCCAGTAGAGTGCCAGGGTTGGGCACCGGGGAGCTGTTTTTT. Protein sequence: CASRVPGLGTGELFF.

In DNA form, the CDR3 reads TGTGCCAGCAGTCGACAGGGCAATTCACCCCTCCACTTT. Amino acids: CASSRQGNSPLHF. This chain joins TRBV2 and TRBJ1-6, with 7 positions matching TRBD1. Germline V lookup: CDR1 SNHLY, CDR2 FYNNEI. The trim removed 5 bases at V and 7 bases at J, leaving 2 bases unmatched. The CDR3 extends over 13 amino acids.

This rearrangement joins TRBV13 to TRBJ1-4; 8 nucleotides agree with TRBD1. CDR1 PRHDT and CDR2 FYEKMQ come from the germline V gene (reference sequence). V lost 5 bases, J lost 7 bases, and 6 bases stayed unmatched. The CDR3 extends over 14 amino acids. CDR3 amino acids: CASSLHDRGEKLFF. The CDR3 DNA is TGTGCCAGCAGCCTCCACGACAGGGGTGAAAAACTGTTTTTT. The full variable domain, in which reference TRBV13 and TRBJ1-4 provide the parts outside the CDR3, is AAGVIQSPRHLIKEKRETATLKCYPIPRHDTVYWYQQGPGQDPQFLISFYEKMQSDKGSIPDRFSAQQFSDYHSELNMSSLELGDSALYFCASSLHDRGEKLFFGSGTQLSVL.

This CDR3 reads CASSVHRGAGNTIYF. Here the CDR3 DNA reads TGTGCCAGCAGCGTTCATAGGGGGGCTGGAAACACCATATATTTT. This chain links TRBV9 with TRBJ1-3; possibly TRBD1 for D (6 bases). The ends were cut back, 2 bases at V and 2 bases at J, with 11 bases in the middle. Germline CDR1 is SGDLS and CDR2 is YYNGEE. The CDR3 length is 15 residues.